This T cell receptor (beta chain) emerged from a study of identifying expanded T cells in peripheral blood. No infections or other immune events were documented during collection. As to this clone: Its cognate antigen is unknown.

The assay was immunoSEQ multiplex PCR, and TCRdb's table has in-frame clones only and misses some. This sample has around 85,000 clones; about 91% occur once, and the top ten carry roughly 2.8%. Study-level findings and limits: Technical replicates showed approximately 1.2 changed clones; roughly two weeks roughly 15; four weeks 19. Variance in clone template counts between roughly two-week samples significantly increased with total template count across all healthy donors.

The specimen was blood. The receptor was derived from a person aged 18 to 75 in good health.

The CDR3 region has the DNA TGCGCCAGCAGCCAAACTGGGACTAGCGGCTATTCCTACGAGCAGTACTTC. Protein sequence: CASSQTGTSGYSYEQYF. The chain carries TRBV4-3 and TRBJ2-7; 11 bases line up with TRBD2. Germline V gene lookup returns CDR1 LGHNA and CDR2 YSLEER. After removal of 2 bases from V and 1 base from J, the junction contained 7 bases not matched to a gene. This CDR3 region has 17 residues.